The source of this TCR beta chain is a study of T cell repertoires in ileal Crohn's disease. About the research overall: Each sample's TCRB immunosequencing used around 0.5 micrograms of biopsy DNA.

The table came from immunoSEQ multiplex PCR; TCRdb's copy has only in-frame clones and leaves some out. Here the sample spans hundreds of clones, approximately 98% being singletons. CDR3 length: 15 amino acids. The V gene lost 5 bases and the J gene lost 2 bases, with 14 bases spanning the gap. The V gene's germline CDR1 is MNHNY and CDR2 SVGAGI (reference sequence). Time point here: inflamed ileum from the surgical specimen. The sequence was collected from an adult with Crohn's disease. The chain employs TRBV6-6 and TRBJ2-3; possibly TRBD2 for D (5 bases). Input material: ileal tissue. The CDR3 loop reads CASSRRLRDTDTQYF. For the CDR3, the DNA is TGTGCCAGCAGTCGACGACTTCGGGACACAGATACGCAGTATTTT.